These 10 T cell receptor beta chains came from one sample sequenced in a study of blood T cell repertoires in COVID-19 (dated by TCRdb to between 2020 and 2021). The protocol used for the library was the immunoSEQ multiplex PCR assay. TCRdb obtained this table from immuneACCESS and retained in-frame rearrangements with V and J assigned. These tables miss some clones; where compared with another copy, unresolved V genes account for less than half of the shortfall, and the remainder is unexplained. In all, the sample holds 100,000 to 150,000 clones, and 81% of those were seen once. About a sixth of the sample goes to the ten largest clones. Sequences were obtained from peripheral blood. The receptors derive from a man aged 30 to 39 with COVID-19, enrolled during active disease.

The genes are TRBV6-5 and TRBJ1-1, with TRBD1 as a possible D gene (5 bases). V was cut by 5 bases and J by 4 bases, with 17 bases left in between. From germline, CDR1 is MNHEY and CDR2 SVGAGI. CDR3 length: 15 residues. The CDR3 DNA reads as TGTGCCAGCAGTAAAACTTGGGGGGGGATCACTGAAGCTTTCTTT. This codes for CASSKTWGGITEAFF.

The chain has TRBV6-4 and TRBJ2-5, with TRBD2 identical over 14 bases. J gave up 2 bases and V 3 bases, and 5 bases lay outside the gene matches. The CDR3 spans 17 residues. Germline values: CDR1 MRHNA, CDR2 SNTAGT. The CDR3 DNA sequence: TGTGCCAGCAGTGATTACAGACTAGCGGGAGGGCAAGAGACCCAGTACTTC. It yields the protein CASSDYRLAGGQETQYF.

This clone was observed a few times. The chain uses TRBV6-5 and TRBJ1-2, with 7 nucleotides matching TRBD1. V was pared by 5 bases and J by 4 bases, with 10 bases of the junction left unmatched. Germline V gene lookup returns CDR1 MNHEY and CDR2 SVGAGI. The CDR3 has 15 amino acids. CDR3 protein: CASSQQGGHPYGYTF. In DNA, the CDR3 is TGTGCCAGCAGTCAGCAAGGGGGCCACCCCTATGGCTACACCTTC.

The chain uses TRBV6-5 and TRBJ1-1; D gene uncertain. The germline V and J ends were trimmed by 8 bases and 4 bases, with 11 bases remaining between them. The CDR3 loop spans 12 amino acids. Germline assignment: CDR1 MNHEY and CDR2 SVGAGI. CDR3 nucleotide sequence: TGTGCCAGCGGTCCTCAGTTCACTGAAGCTTTCTTT. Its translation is CASGPQFTEAFF.

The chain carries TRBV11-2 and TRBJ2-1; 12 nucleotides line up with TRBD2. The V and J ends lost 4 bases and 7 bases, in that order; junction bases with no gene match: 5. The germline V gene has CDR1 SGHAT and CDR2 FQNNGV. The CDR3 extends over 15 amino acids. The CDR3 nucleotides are TGTGCCAGCAGCTGGACTAGCGGGAACTATAATGAGCAGTTCTTC. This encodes CASSWTSGNYNEQFF. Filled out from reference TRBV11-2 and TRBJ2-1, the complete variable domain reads EAGVAQSPRYKIIEKRQSVAFWCNPISGHATLYWYQQILGQGPKLLIQFQNNGVVDDSQLPKDRFSAERLKGVDSTLKIQPAKLEDSAVYLCASSWTSGNYNEQFFGPGTRLTVL.

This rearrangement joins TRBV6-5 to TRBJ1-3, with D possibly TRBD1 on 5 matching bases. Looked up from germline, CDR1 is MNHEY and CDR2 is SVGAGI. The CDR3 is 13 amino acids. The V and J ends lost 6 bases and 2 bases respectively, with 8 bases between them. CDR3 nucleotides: TGTGCCAGCAGCTCAGGGCCTGGAAACACCATATATTTT. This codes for CASSSGPGNTIYF.

The CDR3 nucleotides read TGTGCCAGTAGTATTCAGGGTGTTACTGAAGCTTTCTTT. Translated: CASSIQGVTEAFF. J is TRBJ1-1 and V is TRBV19, with D tentatively TRBD1 (5 bases). Germline loops: CDR1 LNHDA, CDR2 SQIVND (reference sequence). The CDR3 length is 13 residues. V lost 3 bases and J lost 5, with 10 bases in between.

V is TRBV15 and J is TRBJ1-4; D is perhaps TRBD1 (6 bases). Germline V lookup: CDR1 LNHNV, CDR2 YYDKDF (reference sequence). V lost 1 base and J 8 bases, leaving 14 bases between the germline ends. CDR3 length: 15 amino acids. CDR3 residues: CATSRVSGEGEKLFF. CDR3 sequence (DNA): TGTGCCACCAGCAGAGTGTCAGGGGAAGGGGAAAAACTGTTTTTT.

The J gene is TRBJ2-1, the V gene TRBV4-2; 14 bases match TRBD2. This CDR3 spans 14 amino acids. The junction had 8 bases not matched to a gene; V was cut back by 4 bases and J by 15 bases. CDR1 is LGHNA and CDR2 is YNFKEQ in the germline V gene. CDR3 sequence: CASSLLGLAGDRFF. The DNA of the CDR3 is TGTGCCAGCAGCCTATTGGGACTAGCGGGAGATAGGTTCTTC.

Here the CDR3 reads CAITGGIDSGNTIYF. As DNA, the CDR3 is TGTGCCATCACTGGGGGGATTGACTCTGGAAACACCATATATTTT. The chain is built from TRBV10-3 and TRBJ1-3, with D perhaps TRBD1 (5 bases). Per the germline V gene, CDR1 is ENHRY and CDR2 is SYGVKD. V lost 7 bases and J lost 0, with 13 bases in between. This CDR3 is 15 amino acids long.